A single sample is the source of the 30 T cell receptor beta chains below, sequenced in a study of CD8+ T cells in alopecia areata. The authors extracted RNA and reverse transcribed it into cDNA as the sequencing template. Method: immunoSEQ multiplex PCR; TCRdb's copy keeps in-frame clones and lacks some. The sample lists more than 100,000 clones; 45% to 60% were seen once. Sequenced material: CD4+ T cells sorted from blood. The receptors originated from a human donor in good health.

This clone occurred a few times. The chain carries TRBV11-2 and TRBJ2-5; 11 bases are shared with TRBD1. Germline-derived CDR1 and CDR2 are SGHAT and FQNNGV. Trimming removed 5 bases from V and 4 bases from J; junction bases left unmatched: 3. The CDR3 is 14 residues long. The CDR3 DNA reads as TGTGCCAGCAGCCAGGACAGGGGGCGAGAGACCCAGTACTTC. This translates into CASSQDRGRETQYF.

The chain couples TRBV28 to TRBJ2-1; 11 bases agree with TRBD1. Germline loops: CDR1 MDHEN, CDR2 SYDVKM. V trimming: 6 bases; J trimming: 3 bases; junction bases outside the gene matches: 4. The CDR3 runs 15 residues. The CDR3 DNA follows: TGTGCCAGCAGAGGACAGGGGGCGAACTACAATGAGCAGTTCTTC. Translation: CASRGQGANYNEQFF.

This clone was picked up many times. The V and J genes are TRBV4-3 and TRBJ1-4; a weak D match, TRBD1 (5 bases). The V gene's germline CDR1 is LGHNA and CDR2 YSLEER. Trimming removed 5 bases from V and 8 bases from J, with 15 bases in between. This CDR3 comprises 14 residues. This chain's CDR3 is CASSSERGAEKLFF. The CDR3 nucleotides read TGCGCCAGCAGCTCGGAGAGAGGGGCGGAAAAACTGTTTTTT.

This sequence joins TRBV4-2 and TRBJ1-2; TRBD1 is a possible D gene (5 bases). The CDR3 totals 16 residues. Trimming left V 1 base short and J 7 bases short, with 19 bases between. Germline CDR1 reads LGHNA; CDR2 reads YNFKEQ. The CDR3 reads CASSQATDSPLFGYTF. The CDR3 coding sequence is TGTGCCAGCAGCCAAGCAACAGACAGCCCGCTCTTTGGCTACACCTTC.

The table lists this clone with a few counts. CDR3 sequence: CSGGGNTEAFF. For the CDR3, the DNA is TGCAGCGGAGGGGGGAACACTGAAGCTTTCTTT. The gene calls are TRBV29-1 and TRBJ1-1, with D maybe TRBD1 (6 bases). Germline V CDR1 and CDR2: SQVTM, ANQGSEA. V shed 7 bases and J shed 1 base, with 7 bases lying between them. The CDR3 extends over 11 amino acids.

In its sample, this clone was seen a few times. The V call is TRBV29-1, the J call TRBJ2-1, with TRBD2 matching 9 bases. The CDR3 length is 14 residues. Germline values: CDR1 SQVTM, CDR2 ANQGSEA. V lost 7 bases to trimming and J lost 5 bases; unmatched junction nucleotides: 9. CDR3 region: CSAAKRGVDNEQFF. DNA of the CDR3: TGCAGCGCTGCCAAGCGGGGGGTAGACAATGAGCAGTTCTTC.

This clone was picked up one time. The J gene is TRBJ1-1, the V gene TRBV4-1, with 8 positions matching TRBD1. The CDR3 contains 18 residues. CDR1 is MGHRA and CDR2 is YSYEKL in the germline V gene. V trimming: 0 bases; J trimming: 2 bases; junction bases outside the gene matches: 11. The CDR3 DNA is TGCGCCAGCAGCCAAGATACGTACGACAGGGGATCTAACACTGAAGCTTTCTTT. Its translation is CASSQDTYDRGSNTEAFF.

V and J are TRBV5-1 and TRBJ2-2; no clear D. V lost 5 bases and J 0 bases, leaving 8 bases between the germline ends. CDR1 and CDR2 from the germline V gene are SGHRS and YFSETQ. The CDR3 extends over 14 amino acids. CDR3 coding DNA: TGCGCCAGCAGGTCGACACCGAACACCGGGGAGCTGTTTTTT. Its protein product is CASRSTPNTGELFF. Full variable domain (missing parts from reference TRBV5-1 and TRBJ2-2): KAGVTQTPRYLIKTRGQQVTLSCSPISGHRSVSWYQQTPGQGLQFLFEYFSETQRNKGNFPGRFSGRQFSNSRSEMNVSTLELGDSALYLCASRSTPNTGELFFGEGSRLTVL.

Only a few counts were recorded for this clone. The chain joins TRBV5-4 to TRBJ2-2; tentatively, D is TRBD1 (5 bases). Per the germline V gene, CDR1 is SGHNT and CDR2 is YYREEE (reference sequence). CDR3 length: 16 amino acids. The V end lost 1 base, the J end lost 2 bases, and 12 bases lay between the germline ends. Here the CDR3 reads CASSLLKGSNTGELFF. In DNA, the CDR3 is TGTGCCAGCAGCTTGTTGAAGGGGTCCAACACCGGGGAGCTGTTTTTT.

Only a few counts were recorded for this clone. Germline and junction disagree at one end, which may indicate a read error. The chain uses TRBV7-7 and TRBJ2-2; D possibly corresponds to TRBD1 (5 bases). The CDR3 loop spans 14 amino acids. CDR1 is SSHAT, CDR2 FNYEAQ, per germline (reference sequence). The CDR3 spells CASSLTGNTGELFF. CDR3 in DNA: TGTGCTAGCAGCTTAACAGGGAACACCGGGGAGCTGTTTTTT.

This clone has a handful of counts. CDR3 sequence reads: CASSGRDRNTEAFF. Written as DNA, the CDR3 is TGTGCCAGCAGTGGACGCGACAGGAACACTGAAGCTTTCTTT. The V and J genes are TRBV28 and TRBJ1-1, with a possible D match to TRBD1 (5 bases). Trimming removed 5 bases from V and 1 base from J, with 11 bases in between. CDR3 length equals 14 residues. Germline CDR1 is MDHEN and CDR2 is SYDVKM. Full variable domain (remainder filled in from reference TRBV28 and TRBJ1-1): DVKVTQSSRYLVKRTGEKVFLECVQDMDHENMFWYRQDPGLGLRLIYFSYDVKMKEKGDIPEGYSVSREKKERFSLILESASTNQTSMYLCASSGRDRNTEAFFGQGTRLTVV.

The chain is built from TRBV18 and TRBJ2-7; tentatively, D is TRBD1 (7 bases). Germline CDR1 KGHSH, CDR2 LQKENI. The CDR3 consists of 17 residues. Trimming shortened V by 0 bases and J by 3 bases, and 18 bases separated the two germline ends. CDR3 sequence (DNA): TGTGCCAGCTCACCACCTCTGCGGGGACAGAAGCTCTACGAGCAGTACTTC. This gives the protein CASSPPLRGQKLYEQYF. Complete variable domain (other parts from reference TRBV18 and TRBJ2-7): NAGVMQNPRHLVRRRGQEARLRCSPMKGHSHVYWYRQLPEEGLKFMVYLQKENIIDESGMPKERFSAEFPKEGPSILRIQQVVRGDSAAYFCASSPPLRGQKLYEQYFGPGTRLTVT.

This sequence joins TRBV7-9 and TRBJ1-5, with D uncertain. The CDR3 spans 15 residues. Germline V gene sequence: CDR1 SEHNR, CDR2 FQNEAQ (reference sequence). Trimming cost V 0 bases and J 6 bases, with 12 bases left between them. The CDR3 DNA is TGTGCCAGCAGCTTAGCTCAGAACCCATTTCAGCCCCAGCATTTT. Translating it yields CASSLAQNPFQPQHF.

Notes on this clone: One junction end disagrees with the germline gene, perhaps due to a read error. The genes are TRBV23-1 and TRBJ1-6; TRBD1 matches at 7 bases. TRBV23-1 is an ORF, with its function uncertain. The CDR3 is made up of 12 amino acids. The CDR3 DNA reads as TGCGCCAGCAGTTTGACCGGGACAGCTAGTTACTTT. Translated, it gives CASSLTGTASYF.

J is TRBJ2-6 and V is TRBV15; D gene unclear. CDR3 length equals 16 residues. From germline, CDR1 is LNHNV and CDR2 YYDKDF (reference sequence). Trimming pared 3 bases from V and 0 bases from J, leaving 9 bases between. The CDR3 here is CATSRGFRSGANVLTF. The CDR3 bases are TGTGCCACCAGCAGGGGGTTCCGCTCTGGGGCCAACGTCCTGACTTTC.

V usage is TRBV7-9 and J usage is TRBJ2-7, with a tentative D call TRBD1 (6 bases). Trimming stripped 1 base from V and 0 bases from J, with 7 bases between. This CDR3 comprises 14 residues. Germline values: CDR1 SEHNR, CDR2 FQNEAQ (reference sequence). The chain's CDR3 is CASSLGQASYEQYF. CDR3 coding DNA: TGTGCCAGCAGCTTAGGACAGGCCTCCTACGAGCAGTACTTC.

This clone was observed a few times. The chain couples TRBV5-1 to TRBJ2-1; D unresolved. Trimming took off 2 bases at V and 6 bases at J, with 6 bases between the two ends. In germline, CDR1 is SGHRS, CDR2 YFSETQ. CDR3 length: 12 residues. DNA of the CDR3: TGCGCCAGCAGCTTTACTGGCAATGAGCAGTTCTTC. Its translation: CASSFTGNEQFF.

Only one count was recorded for this clone. The chain uses TRBV4-1 and TRBJ2-1, with 10 bases that match TRBD2. Germline V gene data show CDR1 as MGHRA and CDR2 as YSYEKL. Trimming removed 4 bases from V and 3 bases from J; junction bases left unmatched: 9. The CDR3 sequence is 17 residues long. The CDR3 DNA reads TGCGCCAGCAGCCTCCAGCGGGGGGGTCTGTTCTACAATGAGCAGTTCTTC. Its protein product is CASSLQRGGLFYNEQFF.

This clone was seen only a few times. This chain uses TRBV29-1 with TRBJ1-1, with D unresolved. Trimming removed 4 bases from V and 0 bases from J, with 9 bases in between. The germline V gene encodes CDR1 SQVTM and CDR2 ANQGSEA. The CDR3 loop spans 13 amino acids. CDR3 bases: TGCAGCGTTGCCCCCAGGCTGAACACTGAAGCTTTCTTT. This codes for CSVAPRLNTEAFF.

This chain links TRBV19 with TRBJ2-6; TRBD1 agrees at 9 bases. Germline CDR1 and CDR2: LNHDA and SQIVND (reference sequence). The CDR3 has 17 amino acids. The junction had 12 bases not matched to a gene; V was cut back by 7 bases and J by 5 bases. The chain's CDR3 is CASIPGQGSSWANVLTF. CDR3 in DNA: TGTGCCAGTATTCCCGGACAGGGGTCCAGCTGGGCCAACGTCCTGACTTTC.

The chain joins TRBV4-1 to TRBJ2-4; the match to TRBD1 covers 10 bases. The CDR3 is 15 amino acids. V lost 2 bases and J lost 6; bases outside the gene matches: 4. Germline CDR1 MGHRA, CDR2 YSYEKL. This CDR3 reads CASSQTGTGVNIQYF. Written as DNA, the CDR3 is TGCGCCAGCAGCCAAACCGGGACAGGGGTAAACATTCAGTACTTC.

V is TRBV29-1 and J is TRBJ2-7, with D possibly called TRBD1 or TRBD2 (7 bases each). The ends were cut back, 6 bases at V and 3 bases at J, with 12 bases in the middle. Germline loops: CDR1 SQVTM, CDR2 ANQGSEA. The CDR3 consists of 12 residues. For the CDR3, the DNA is TGCAGCGTAGCGGGACAGTTCTACGAGCAGTACTTC. This gives the protein CSVAGQFYEQYF.

With respect to this clone: The same CDR3 arises from other DNA sequences in this sample as well. This chain connects TRBV2 to TRBJ2-1; 7 bases fit TRBD2. The CDR3 has 11 residues. The V gene end was trimmed by 6 bases and the J gene end by 9 bases; junction bases not matched to a gene: 2. CDR1 is SNHLY and CDR2 is FYNNEI in the germline V gene. CDR3 sequence: CASSRGGEQFF. The CDR3 bases are TGTGCCAGCAGCCGCGGGGGTGAGCAGTTCTTC.

This clone was observed a handful of times. The chain carries TRBV9 and TRBJ1-2; 9 bases are a match to TRBD1. After removal of 3 bases from V and 4 bases from J, the junction contained 7 bases not matched to a gene. The germline V gene encodes CDR1 SGDLS and CDR2 YYNGEE. This CDR3 comprises 15 residues. The CDR3 loop is CASSATRTGAYGYTF. CDR3 nucleotide sequence: TGTGCCAGCAGCGCGACGAGGACAGGGGCCTATGGCTACACCTTC. The variable domain in full, completed from reference TRBV9 and TRBJ1-2, reads DSGVTQTPKHLITATGQRVTLRCSPRSGDLSVYWYQQSLDQGLQFLIQYYNGEERAKGNILERFSAQQFPDLHSELNLSSLELGDSALYFCASSATRTGAYGYTFGSGTRLTVV.

The chain links TRBV25-1 to TRBJ1-2, with D unclear. Per the germline V gene, CDR1 is MGHDK and CDR2 is SYGVNS. Trimming pared 3 bases from V and 4 bases from J, leaving 15 bases between. The CDR3 is made up of 15 amino acids. As DNA, the CDR3 is TGTGCCAGCAGTGACCGAGGTGTTTGGGGCTATGGCTACACCTTC. Translation gives CASSDRGVWGYGYTF.

This chain uses TRBV6-5 with TRBJ2-5; 7 positions agree with TRBD2. This CDR3 is built from 14 residues. V lost 10 bases and J lost 1; bases outside the gene matches: 9. Germline V gives CDR1 MNHEY, CDR2 SVGAGI. In DNA, the CDR3 is TGTGCCATCAGCGCGGGAGTTCTCCAAGAGACCCAGTACTTC. Protein sequence: CAISAGVLQETQYF.

The chain recombines TRBV7-2 with TRBJ2-7; 7 bases line up with TRBD1. The J segment lost 6 bases and the V segment lost 4 bases, leaving 6 bases of the junction unmatched. The CDR3 sequence is 13 residues long. CDR1 SGHTA and CDR2 FQGNSA come from the germline V gene. Here the CDR3 reads CASSSGTEAEQYF. The CDR3 nucleotides read TGTGCCAGCAGCTCCGGGACAGAGGCCGAGCAGTACTTC.

This clone was seen only a few times. The genes are TRBV2 and TRBJ2-7, with a weak D call TRBD1 (5 bases). The length of the CDR3 is 13 residues. V was cut by 9 bases and J by 3 bases, with 15 bases left in between. Looked up from germline, CDR1 is SNHLY and CDR2 is FYNNEI. CDR3 sequence (DNA): TGTGCCAGTCGGCGGCAGGGTAACTACGAGCAGTACTTC. It is translated as CASRRQGNYEQYF.

The DNA for the CDR3 is TGTGCCAGCAGCTTTGAGGGGGCCACGCTCACAGATACGCAGTATTTT. It yields the protein CASSFEGATLTDTQYF. This chain links TRBV7-9 with TRBJ2-3, with 7 nucleotides matching TRBD1. The CDR3 runs 16 residues. CDR1 is SEHNR and CDR2 is FQNEAQ in the germline V gene (reference sequence). V lost 3 bases and J lost 2; bases outside the gene matches: 8.

This clone was seen just once. The chain joins TRBV29-1 to TRBJ1-1; D is uncertain. The CDR3 runs 13 residues. Per germline, CDR1 SQVTM and CDR2 ANQGSEA. Trimming removed 4 bases at V and 0 bases at J, with 9 bases between. CDR3 DNA: TGCAGCGTTGCAAAGAGAATGAACACTGAAGCTTTCTTT. Its protein is CSVAKRMNTEAFF.